This T cell receptor (beta chain) was recorded in a study of T cell responses to AZD1222 COVID-19 vaccine. Overall study findings and caveats: Vaccine-related CD4 TCRs covered spike, predominating at 160-218 and 743-854. Close to half of spike-specific TCRs reportedly recognize unmutated variant regions.

Note on this clone: Antigen: not known.

The repertoire was sequenced with immunoSEQ multiplex PCR; TCRdb's copy has only in-frame clones and lacks some. This sample yields approximately 210,000 clones, of which 91% are seen a single time; about 3.5% belongs to the top ten. Pooling covered second doses at about 4 or about 12 weeks. This clonotype originated in an adult who received the AZD1222 COVID-19 vaccine. Specimen: peripheral blood, collected 28 days after the second AZD1222 dose.

As DNA, the CDR3 is TGTGCCAGCAGGGGGCCCGGGGACCACATGAACACTGAAGCTTTCTTT. Translated, it gives CASRGPGDHMNTEAFF. The rearrangement joins TRBV25-1 to TRBJ1-1; possibly TRBD1 for D (5 bases). V was trimmed by 6 bases and J by 0 bases, leaving 17 bases between them. This CDR3 comprises 16 residues. In germline, CDR1 is MGHDK, CDR2 SYGVNS.